This T cell receptor (beta chain) was sequenced during a study of OX40 agonist ivuxolimab in advanced cancers. Only one count was recorded for this clone. Its antigen is not known. The CDR3 extends over 14 amino acids. Germline lookup yields CDR1 LGHNA and CDR2 YNFKEQ. The ends were cut back, 0 bases at V and 4 bases at J, with 7 bases in the middle. Profiling relied on immunoSEQ multiplex PCR, and the TCRdb table lists in-frame clones only, not all of them. The data contain under 90,000 clones, 90% to 95% of them seen just once; the ten biggest clones take up 13% to 15%. Study-level points and caveats: Those patients achieving a partial response at 0.1-3.0 mg/kg showed among the lowest clonal expansion.

The sequences come from CD4+ or CD8+ T cells sorted from blood, collected in a trial of the OX40 agonist ivuxolimab. The V gene is TRBV4-2, the J gene TRBJ1-5; unclear D gene. This sequence was found in an adult with an advanced solid tumor such as melanoma, head and neck, liver or kidney cancer. This CDR3 is CASSQEVTNQPQHF. The DNA for the CDR3 is TGTGCCAGCAGCCAAGAAGTAACGAATCAGCCCCAGCATTTT.